A selection of T cell receptor beta chains follows, all from one sample in a study of cytomegalovirus exposure and HLA in healthy donors. Produced via immunoSEQ multiplex PCR; TCRdb's table is partial and in-frame only. Among roughly 97,000 clones listed, 70% to 85% were seen once. Specimen: PBMCs. Receptor source: a woman in her late teens or twenties in good health and CMV-seropositive. The CDR3 runs from the conserved cysteine through the conserved F or W. Each record gives: CDR3 length, D gene, J gene, V gene, clone size, CDR3 DNA, CDR3 protein. D genes are given only for firm matches. Part of the rows lack a size; the others show once, few, many or a class for expanded clones.

16 | TRBD1 | TRBJ1-2 | TRBV27 | - | TGTGCCAGCCGGGAGGGACAGAGGAAGGGTAACTATGGCTACACCTTC | CASREGQRKGNYGYTF
11 | - | TRBJ1-1 | TRBV20-1 | - | TGCAGTGCTAGGGGGGGCACTGAAGCTTTCTTT | CSARGGTEAFF
13 | - | TRBJ1-1 | TRBV28 | - | TGTGCCAGTAAGACGACACCTAACACTGAAGCTTTCTTT | CASKTTPNTEAFF
15 | TRBD2 | TRBJ2-7 | TRBV5-1 | - | TGCGCCAGCAGCATGACTAGCGGGAGGTTGTACGAGCAGTACTTC | CASSMTSGRLYEQYF
14 | - | TRBJ1-2 | TRBV4-2 | - | TGTGCCAGCAGCCAAGACCTATACGTCTATGGCTACACCTTC | CASSQDLYVYGYTF
14 | TRBD1 | TRBJ2-7 | TRBV19 | - | TGTGCCAGTAGCCGGACAGGGAGCTCCTACGAGCAGTACTTC | CASSRTGSSYEQYF
14 | - | TRBJ2-7 | TRBV11-2 | - | TGTGCCAGCACCTACGGAGGACTGCTCTACGAGCAGTACTTC | CASTYGGLLYEQYF
16 | - | TRBJ2-1 | TRBV4-2 | - | TGTGCCAGCAGCCAAGATAGTCCAGCGGTAGGCACCGAGCAGTTCTTC | CASSQDSPAVGTEQFF
13 | - | TRBJ1-1 | TRBV10-1 | - | TGCGCCAGCAGCCCGGCCGACGACTCTGAAGCTTTCTTT | CASSPADDSEAFF
13 | TRBD1 | TRBJ2-5 | TRBV28 | once | TGTGCCAGCAGGCGGACAGGGACAGAGACCCAGTACTTC | CASRRTGTETQYF
14 | - | TRBJ2-2 | TRBV19 | - | TGTGCCAGTACCCCCCGGGAGAACACCGGGGAGCTGTTTTTT | CASTPRENTGELFF
13 | - | TRBJ2-7 | TRBV28 | - | TGTGCCAGCGAAACAGGTAACTCCTACGAGCAGTACTTC | CASETGNSYEQYF
15 | - | TRBJ2-2 | TRBV30 | few | TGTGCCTGGAGTCTGGGTGTCCCAGGCACCGGGGAGCTGTTTTTT | CAWSLGVPGTGELFF
13 | - | TRBJ2-3 | TRBV29-1 | once | TGCAGCGCAGTTAGGTGGAGAACAGATACGCAGTATTTT | CSAVRWRTDTQYF
16 | - | TRBJ2-3 | TRBV10-1 | - | TGCGCCAGCAGTGAAGGACTTGGGGGGATGGCAGATACGCAGTATTTT | CASSEGLGGMADTQYF
12 | - | TRBJ1-4 | TRBV5-6 | - | TGTGCCAGCAGCGGGACTGCTGAAAAACTGTTTTTT | CASSGTAEKLFF
14 | TRBD2 | TRBJ2-7 | TRBV18 | - | TGTGCCAGCTCACCATCACTAGCGGGAGACGAGCAGTACTTC | CASSPSLAGDEQYF
13 | TRBD1 | TRBJ1-1 | TRBV10-3 | few | TGTGCCATCACCCCCACAGGGGAGGCTGAAGCTTTCTTT | CAITPTGEAEAFF
11 | - | TRBJ2-5 | TRBV2 | - | TGTGCCAGCGGGAGTTTTGAGACCCAGTACTTC | CASGSFETQYF
13 | - | TRBJ2-1 | TRBV28 | - | TGTGCCAGCAGTTTCCGGGATAACAATGAGCAGTTCTTC | CASSFRDNNEQFF
13 | - | TRBJ2-5 | TRBV6-5 | once | TGTGCCAGCACCCCAGGCGGGGCAGAGACCCAGTACTTC | CASTPGGAETQYF
15 | - | TRBJ1-1 | TRBV5-4 | few | TGTGCCAGCAGCTTGGAGAGGGGGTGGAACACTGAAGCTTTCTTT | CASSLERGWNTEAFF
14 | - | TRBJ1-3 | TRBV19 | - | TGTGCCAGTAGCCCCATGAGCTCTGGAAACACCATATATTTT | CASSPMSSGNTIYF